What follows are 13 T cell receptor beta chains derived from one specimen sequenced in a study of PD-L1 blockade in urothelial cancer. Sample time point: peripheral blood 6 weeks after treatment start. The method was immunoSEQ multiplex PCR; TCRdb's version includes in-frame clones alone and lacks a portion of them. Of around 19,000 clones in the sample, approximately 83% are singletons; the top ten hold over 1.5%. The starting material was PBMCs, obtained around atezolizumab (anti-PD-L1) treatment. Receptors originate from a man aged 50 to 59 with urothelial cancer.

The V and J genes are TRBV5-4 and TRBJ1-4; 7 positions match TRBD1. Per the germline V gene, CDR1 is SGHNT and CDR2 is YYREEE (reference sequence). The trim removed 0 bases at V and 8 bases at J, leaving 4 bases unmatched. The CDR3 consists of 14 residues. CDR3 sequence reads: CASSLAGTEEKLFF. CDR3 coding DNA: TGTGCCAGCAGCTTGGCCGGGACAGAAGAAAAACTGTTTTTT.

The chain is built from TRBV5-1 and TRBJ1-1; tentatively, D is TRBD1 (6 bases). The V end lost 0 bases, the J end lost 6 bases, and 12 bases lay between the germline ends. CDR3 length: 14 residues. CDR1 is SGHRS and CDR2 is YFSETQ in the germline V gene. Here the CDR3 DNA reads TGCGCCAGCAGCTTGGGGGACAAAAGCTCTGAAGCTTTCTTT. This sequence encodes CASSLGDKSSEAFF.

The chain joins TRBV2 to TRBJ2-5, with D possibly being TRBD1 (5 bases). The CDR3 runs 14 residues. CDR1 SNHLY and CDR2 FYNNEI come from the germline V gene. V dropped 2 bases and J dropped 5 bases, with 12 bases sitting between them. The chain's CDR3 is CASSETRQGETQYF. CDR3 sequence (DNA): TGTGCCAGCAGTGAAACCCGCCAGGGTGAGACCCAGTACTTC.

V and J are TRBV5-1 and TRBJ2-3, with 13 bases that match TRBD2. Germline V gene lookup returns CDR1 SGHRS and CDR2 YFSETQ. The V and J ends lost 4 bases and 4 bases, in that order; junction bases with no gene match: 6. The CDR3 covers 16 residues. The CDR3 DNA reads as TGCGCCAGCAGCGACGGACTAGCGGGAGTCGCAGATACGCAGTATTTT. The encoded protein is CASSDGLAGVADTQYF.

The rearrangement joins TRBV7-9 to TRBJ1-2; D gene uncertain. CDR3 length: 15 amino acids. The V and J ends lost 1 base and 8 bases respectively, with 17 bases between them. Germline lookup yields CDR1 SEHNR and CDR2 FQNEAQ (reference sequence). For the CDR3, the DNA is TGTGCCAGCAGCTTAGACAGCCCTAACAGAGGGGGCTACACCTTC. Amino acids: CASSLDSPNRGGYTF.

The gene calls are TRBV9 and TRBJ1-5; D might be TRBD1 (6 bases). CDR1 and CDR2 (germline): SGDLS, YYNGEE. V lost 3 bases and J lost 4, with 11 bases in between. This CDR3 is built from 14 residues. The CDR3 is CASSGGTGNQPQHF. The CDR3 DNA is TGTGCCAGCAGCGGAGGTACAGGGAATCAGCCCCAGCATTTT.

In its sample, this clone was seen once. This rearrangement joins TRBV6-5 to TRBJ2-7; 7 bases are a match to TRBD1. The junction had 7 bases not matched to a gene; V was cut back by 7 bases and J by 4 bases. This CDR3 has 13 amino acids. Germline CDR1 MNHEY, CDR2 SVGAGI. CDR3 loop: CASTGQGVYEQYF. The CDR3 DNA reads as TGTGCCAGCACCGGGCAGGGGGTTTACGAGCAGTACTTC.

CDR3 sequence: CATTLRGGASNSPLHF. CDR3 sequence (DNA): TGTGCCACCACCCTTAGGGGGGGCGCGAGTAATTCACCCCTCCACTTT. The gene calls are TRBV19 and TRBJ1-6, with D possibly being TRBD1 (6 bases). The CDR3 contains 16 residues. Trimming removed 10 bases from V and 6 bases from J, with 22 bases in between. Germline V gene lookup returns CDR1 LNHDA and CDR2 SQIVND (reference sequence).

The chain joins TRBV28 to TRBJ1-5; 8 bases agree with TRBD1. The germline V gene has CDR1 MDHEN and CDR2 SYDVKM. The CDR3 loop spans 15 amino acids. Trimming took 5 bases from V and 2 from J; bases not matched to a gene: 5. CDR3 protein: CASSRPGGGNQPQHF. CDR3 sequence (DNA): TGTGCCAGCAGTCGCCCAGGGGGCGGCAATCAGCCCCAGCATTTT.

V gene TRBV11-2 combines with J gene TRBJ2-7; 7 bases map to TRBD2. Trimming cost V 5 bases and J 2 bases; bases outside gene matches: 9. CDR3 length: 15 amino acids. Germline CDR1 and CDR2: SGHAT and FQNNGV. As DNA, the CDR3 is TGTGCCAGCAGCCGAACTAGCGTAGCTGCCTACGAGCAGTACTTC. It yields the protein CASSRTSVAAYEQYF.

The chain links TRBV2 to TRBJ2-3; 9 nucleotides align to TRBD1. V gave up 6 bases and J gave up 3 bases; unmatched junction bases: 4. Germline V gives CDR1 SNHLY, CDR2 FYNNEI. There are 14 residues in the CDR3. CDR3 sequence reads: CASRDRGLTDTQYF. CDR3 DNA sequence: TGTGCCAGCAGGGACAGGGGCCTAACAGATACGCAGTATTTT. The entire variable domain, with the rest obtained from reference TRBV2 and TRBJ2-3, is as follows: EPEVTQTPSHQVTQMGQEVILRCVPISNHLYFYWYRQILGQKVEFLVSFYNNEISEKSEIFDDQFSVERPDGSNFTLKIRSTKLEDSAMYFCASRDRGLTDTQYFGPGTRLTVL.

The chain's CDR3 is CASSTDPGTGGARNTEAFF. The CDR3 DNA follows: TGCGCCAGCAGCACAGATCCCGGGACAGGGGGCGCGAGGAACACTGAAGCTTTCTTT. V and J are TRBV5-1 and TRBJ1-1, with 12 positions matching TRBD1. After removal of 4 bases from V and 1 base from J, the junction contained 14 bases not matched to a gene. This CDR3 contains 19 residues. Germline V CDR1 and CDR2: SGHRS, YFSETQ.

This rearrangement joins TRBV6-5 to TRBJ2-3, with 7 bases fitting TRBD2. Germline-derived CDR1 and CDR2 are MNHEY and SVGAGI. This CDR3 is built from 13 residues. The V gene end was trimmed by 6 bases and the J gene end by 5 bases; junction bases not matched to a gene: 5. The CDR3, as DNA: TGTGCCAGCAGACGGACGGGGGGAGATACGCAGTATTTT. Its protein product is CASRRTGGDTQYF.